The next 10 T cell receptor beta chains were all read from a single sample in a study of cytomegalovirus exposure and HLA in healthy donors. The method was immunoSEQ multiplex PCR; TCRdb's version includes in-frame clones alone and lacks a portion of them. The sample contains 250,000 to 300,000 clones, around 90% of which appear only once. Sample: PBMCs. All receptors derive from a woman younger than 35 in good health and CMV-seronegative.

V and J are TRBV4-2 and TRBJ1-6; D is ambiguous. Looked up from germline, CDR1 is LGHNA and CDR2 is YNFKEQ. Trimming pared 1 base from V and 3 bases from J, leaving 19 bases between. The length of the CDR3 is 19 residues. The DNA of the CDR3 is TGTGCCAGCAGCCAAGCTCCCCTAAGGGAGGTACTCTATAATTCACCCCTCCACTTT. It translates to CASSQAPLREVLYNSPLHF.

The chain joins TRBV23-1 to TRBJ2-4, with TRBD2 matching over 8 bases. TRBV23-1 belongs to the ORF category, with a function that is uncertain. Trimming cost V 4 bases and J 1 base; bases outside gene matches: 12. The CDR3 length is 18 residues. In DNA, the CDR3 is TGCGCCAGCAGTCTAGATAGCGGGGCCCCGGATGCCAAAAACATTCAGTACTTC. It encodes CASSLDSGAPDAKNIQYF.

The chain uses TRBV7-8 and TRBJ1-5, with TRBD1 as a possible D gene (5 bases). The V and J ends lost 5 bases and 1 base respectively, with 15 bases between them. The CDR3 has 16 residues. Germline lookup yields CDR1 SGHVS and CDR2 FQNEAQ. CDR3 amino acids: CASSLSPGISNQPQHF. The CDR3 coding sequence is TGTGCCAGCAGCCTAAGCCCAGGGATAAGCAATCAGCCCCAGCATTTT.

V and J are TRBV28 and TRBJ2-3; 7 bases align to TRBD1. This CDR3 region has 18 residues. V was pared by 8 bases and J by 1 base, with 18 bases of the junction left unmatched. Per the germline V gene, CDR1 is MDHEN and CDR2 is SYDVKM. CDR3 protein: CASSIETGTWVGTDTQYF. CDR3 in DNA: TGTGCCAGCTCAATAGAGACAGGGACCTGGGTTGGCACAGATACGCAGTATTTT. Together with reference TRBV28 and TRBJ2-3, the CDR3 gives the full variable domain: DVKVTQSSRYLVKRTGEKVFLECVQDMDHENMFWYRQDPGLGLRLIYFSYDVKMKEKGDIPEGYSVSREKKERFSLILESASTNQTSMYLCASSIETGTWVGTDTQYFGPGTRLTVL.

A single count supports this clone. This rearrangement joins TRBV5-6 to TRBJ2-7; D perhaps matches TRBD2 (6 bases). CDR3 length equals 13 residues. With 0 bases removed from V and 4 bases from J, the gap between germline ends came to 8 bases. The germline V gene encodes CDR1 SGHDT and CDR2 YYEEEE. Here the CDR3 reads CASSLDRGYEQYF. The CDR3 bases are TGTGCCAGCAGCTTGGACCGGGGGTACGAGCAGTACTTC.

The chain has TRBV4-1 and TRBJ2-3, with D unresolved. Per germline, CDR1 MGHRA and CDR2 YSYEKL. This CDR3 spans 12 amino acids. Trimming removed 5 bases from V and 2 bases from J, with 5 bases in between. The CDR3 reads CASSSFTDTQYF. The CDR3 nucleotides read TGCGCCAGCAGCTCGTTCACAGATACGCAGTATTTT.

CDR3 amino acids: CASSYVEEQFF. The CDR3, as DNA: TGTGCCAGCAGTTACGTAGAAGAGCAGTTCTTC. V gene TRBV6-5 combines with J gene TRBJ2-1; the D is unclear. The CDR3 spans 11 residues. The V gene lost 2 bases and the J gene lost 10 bases, with 6 bases spanning the gap. CDR1 is MNHEY, CDR2 SVGAGI, per germline.

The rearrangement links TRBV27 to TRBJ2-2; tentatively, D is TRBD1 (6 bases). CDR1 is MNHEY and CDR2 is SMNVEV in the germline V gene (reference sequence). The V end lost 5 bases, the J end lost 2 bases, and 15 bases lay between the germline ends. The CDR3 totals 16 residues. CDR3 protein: CASSLSRQANTGELFF. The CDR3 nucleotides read TGTGCCAGCAGTCTCTCCCGACAGGCTAACACCGGGGAGCTGTTTTTT.

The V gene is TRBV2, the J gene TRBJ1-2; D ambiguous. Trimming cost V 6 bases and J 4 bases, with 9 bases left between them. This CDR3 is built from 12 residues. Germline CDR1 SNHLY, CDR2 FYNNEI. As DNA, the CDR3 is TGTGCCAGCAGCGGGGTTATCTATGGCTACACCTTC. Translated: CASSGVIYGYTF.

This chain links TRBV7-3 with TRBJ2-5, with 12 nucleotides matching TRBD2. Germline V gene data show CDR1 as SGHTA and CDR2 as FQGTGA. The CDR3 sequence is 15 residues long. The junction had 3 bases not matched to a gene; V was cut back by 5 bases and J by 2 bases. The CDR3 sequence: CASSTGLAGQETQYF. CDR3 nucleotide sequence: TGTGCCAGCAGCACCGGACTAGCGGGACAAGAGACCCAGTACTTC.